This TCR beta chain is from a study of CD8 T cells in Susac syndrome. The germline V and J ends were trimmed by 1 base and 7 bases, with 14 bases remaining between them. CDR3 length: 15 residues. Per germline, CDR1 SNHLY and CDR2 FYNNEI. CD8+ and CD4+ T cells circulating in blood were sequenced for TCR beta. In contrast to the negatively isolated CD8+ and CD4+ T cells, TEMRA cells were FACS-enriched. RNA totalling about 0.5 to 1 ug underwent reverse transcription with random hexamers. The immunoSEQ assay covered 54 Vbeta and 13 Jbeta segments for CDR3. TCRdb reprocessed the immunoSEQ multiplex PCR reads via MiXCR and lists one record per CDR3 protein. The repertoire includes approximately 120,000 distinct CDR3 sequences, about 95% of them detected once, and 0.096% sits in the top ten.

The sequenced sample consisted of CD4+ T cells from PBMCs. This receptor was obtained from a human donor in good health. The chain carries TRBV2 and TRBJ1-5; D possibly corresponds to TRBD1 (5 bases). CDR3 DNA: TGTGCCAGCAGTGAAGGCTTCAGGGCTCGGCAGCCCCAGCATTTT. It specifies CASSEGFRARQPQHF.